This T cell receptor beta chain was captured by sequencing in a study of blood T cell repertoires in COVID-19. Study information: T cells, B-cell-depleted T cells, or PBMCs supplied cDNA or gDNA.

Per the authors' pipeline: Amplification of reference gene primers was used by the study to estimate nucleated cell counts. Some clones are missing from TCRdb's copy, which holds only in-frame ones; the method was immunoSEQ multiplex PCR. That table supplies the V and J calls and clone size; D and trimming were determined from the DNA. The repertoire holds approximately 180,000 clones, with roughly 76% as singletons. Germline CDR1 and CDR2: SGHTA and FQGTGA. V shed 4 bases, J shed 0 bases, and the junction held 7 bases outside the gene matches. The CDR3 totals 18 residues. Seattle-derived patients entered the study during active infection and were followed longitudinally. This clone has just one count.

This TCR came from an elderly woman with COVID-19, enrolled during active disease. Source material: peripheral blood. This chain joins TRBV7-3 and TRBJ2-6, with 9 bases that match TRBD2. CDR3 sequence: CASSYIAGVNSGANVLTF. The CDR3 DNA sequence: TGTGCCAGCAGCTACATAGCGGGGGTTAACTCTGGGGCCAACGTCCTGACTTTC.